This TCR beta chain was profiled in a study of blood T cell repertoires in COVID-19. The overall study: There were acute and convalescent COVID-19 samples, and they came from the United States, Italy and Spain. T cells, B-cell-depleted T cells, or PBMCs provided the cDNA or gDNA that served as material.

The protocol was immunoSEQ multiplex PCR, while the TCRdb copy is restricted to in-frame clones and leaves out a portion. The data show about 480,000 clones, roughly 88% seen once. The CDR3 is 13 residues long. Looked up from germline, CDR1 is SQVTM and CDR2 is ANQGSEA. The V and J ends lost 3 bases and 1 base respectively, with 9 bases between them. Across about two dozen US areas, participants ranged in age from 18 to 89 years. Two negative PCRs, clearance, or symptom resolution were required of recovered Cohort 3 donors. The chain employs TRBV29-1 and TRBJ1-1, with TRBD1 as a possible D gene (6 bases). The specimen was PBMCs or T cells enriched from blood (not recorded which). This sequence was found in a woman between 40 and 55 years old who had recovered from COVID-19. The CDR3 DNA reads as TGCAGCGTTGATCAGGGGCAGAACACTGAAGCTTTCTTT. Its translation is CSVDQGQNTEAFF.